These 17 T cell receptor beta chains share one sample of origin, sequenced in a study of blood T cell repertoires in COVID-19. Sequenced by immunoSEQ multiplex PCR; TCRdb stores in-frame clones only, minus some. The table records some 90,000 clones, around 80% of them present only once. Sequencing was carried out using peripheral blood. All receptors derive from a human donor in a cohort sampled during active COVID-19.

The chain couples TRBV28 to TRBJ2-6; D remains unclear. The germline gives CDR1 MDHEN, CDR2 SYDVKM. V was cut by 5 bases and J by 0 bases, with 8 bases left in between. The length of the CDR3 is 15 residues. CDR3 nucleotide sequence: TGTGCCAGCAGTAGCTCAGGCTCTGGGGCCAACGTCCTGACTTTC. Translating gives CASSSSGSGANVLTF.

The DNA of the CDR3 is TGCGCCAGCAGCTTGGCCCCCCAGGGGGCCAGCACAGATACGCAGTATTTT. Translating gives CASSLAPQGASTDTQYF. This chain links TRBV5-1 with TRBJ2-3, with 8 positions matching TRBD1. Germline V gene sequence: CDR1 SGHRS, CDR2 YFSETQ. Trimming took 0 bases from V and 0 from J; bases not matched to a gene: 6. CDR3 length: 17 residues.

The rearrangement uses TRBV6-5 and TRBJ2-7, with TRBD1 matching 8 bases. V shed 4 bases, J shed 3 bases, and the junction held 5 bases outside the gene matches. The CDR3 contains 14 residues. Germline loops: CDR1 MNHEY, CDR2 SVGAGI. Here the CDR3 DNA reads TGTGCCAGCAGTTTCAGGGGGCGGTTCTACGAGCAGTACTTC. Translating gives CASSFRGRFYEQYF.

The chain links TRBV28 to TRBJ1-1; no firm D call. V lost 10 bases and J 0 bases, leaving 9 bases between the germline ends. CDR1 MDHEN and CDR2 SYDVKM come from the germline V gene. This CDR3 region has 12 residues. The CDR3 sequence is CATIPLNTEAFF. The CDR3 coding sequence is TGTGCCACCATCCCCCTGAACACTGAAGCTTTCTTT. The full variable domain, with the rest looked up from reference TRBV28 and TRBJ1-1, is DVKVTQSSRYLVKRTGEKVFLECVQDMDHENMFWYRQDPGLGLRLIYFSYDVKMKEKGDIPEGYSVSREKKERFSLILESASTNQTSMYLCATIPLNTEAFFGQGTRLTVV.

The chain uses TRBV4-2 and TRBJ1-2; perhaps TRBD1 as D (5 bases). V was pared by 1 base and J by 5 bases, with 11 bases between. Germline CDR1 LGHNA, CDR2 YNFKEQ. CDR3 length: 14 residues. The CDR3 region has the DNA TGTGCCAGCAGCCAAGTGGGAGGGGAGTATGGCTACACCTTC. It specifies CASSQVGGEYGYTF.

The rearrangement joins TRBV3-1 (or the pseudogene TRBV3-2) to TRBJ1-6; 7 bases line up with TRBD1. With 3 bases clipped from V and 6 bases from J, the junction kept 2 bases outside the gene matches. The germline V gene encodes CDR1 LGHDT and CDR2 YNNKEL (reference sequence). CDR3 length: 14 amino acids. CDR3 in DNA: TGTGCCAGCAGCCAGGGACAGACTAATTCACCCCTCCACTTT. This encodes CASSQGQTNSPLHF.

The chain is built from TRBV15 and TRBJ2-7, with 7 nucleotides matching TRBD1. V trimming: 1 base; J trimming: 0 bases; junction bases outside the gene matches: 0. The CDR3 sequence is 14 residues long. Germline CDR1 reads LNHNV; CDR2 reads YYDKDF (reference sequence). The DNA of the CDR3 is TGTGCCACCAGCAGAGGGGACAGCTCCTACGAGCAGTACTTC. This translates into CATSRGDSSYEQYF.

The chain uses TRBV28 and TRBJ1-3, with 7 bases aligning to TRBD1. The CDR3 runs to 15 residues. Germline V gene sequence: CDR1 MDHEN, CDR2 SYDVKM. The J segment lost 4 bases and the V segment lost 3 bases, leaving 6 bases of the junction unmatched. The CDR3 here is CASSFEGARGNTIYF. In DNA, the CDR3 is TGTGCCAGCAGTTTTGAGGGGGCGCGGGGAAACACCATATATTTT.

The J gene is TRBJ1-2, the V gene TRBV28; 8 bases fit TRBD1. V dropped 6 bases and J dropped 9; count of bases not matched to a gene: 9. The CDR3 is 13 amino acids. Germline CDR1 MDHEN, CDR2 SYDVKM. CDR3 DNA sequence: TGTGCCAGCAGCTTGGGACAGGCGGGGAGCTACACCTTC. This gives the protein CASSLGQAGSYTF.

This chain joins TRBV5-5 and TRBJ1-5; 7 bases are a match to TRBD1. Germline CDR1 reads SGHKS; CDR2 reads YYEKEE (reference sequence). V was clipped by 1 base and J by 7 bases; unmatched bases: 5. The CDR3 runs 14 residues. CDR3 region: CASSLIQGKQPQHF. Here the CDR3 DNA reads TGTGCCAGCAGCTTGATACAGGGGAAACAGCCCCAGCATTTT. Based on the CDR3 plus reference TRBV5-5 and TRBJ1-5, the full variable domain is DAGVTQSPTHLIKTRGQQVTLRCSPISGHKSVSWYQQVLGQGPQFIFQYYEKEERGRGNFPDRFSARQFPNYSSELNVNALLLGDSALYLCASSLIQGKQPQHFGDGTRLSIL.

The rearrangement links TRBV11-3 to TRBJ2-5, with 7 nucleotides matching TRBD2. CDR3 length equals 16 residues. The junction had 14 bases not matched to a gene; V was cut back by 5 bases and J by 5 bases. Germline V gives CDR1 SGHNT, CDR2 YENEEA. The CDR3 nucleotides are TGTGCCAGCAGCCCTCGAGTACGCGGGAGTGGGGAGACCCAGTACTTC. Encoded protein: CASSPRVRGSGETQYF.

This clone was detected a few times. The chain is built from TRBV3-1 (or the pseudogene TRBV3-2) and TRBJ2-7; 9 bases line up with TRBD1. Germline V gene data show CDR1 as LGHDT and CDR2 as YNNKEL (reference sequence). This CDR3 spans 14 amino acids. Trimming took 4 bases from V and 3 from J; bases not matched to a gene: 4. Here the CDR3 reads CASSPGTGRYEQYF. DNA for the CDR3: TGTGCCAGCAGCCCCGGGACAGGGCGCTACGAGCAGTACTTC.

J is TRBJ2-5 and V is TRBV6-2 or TRBV6-3, with 7 positions matching TRBD2. Trimming at V came to 0 bases and at J to 4 bases, leaving 2 bases not matched to a gene. Germline loops: CDR1 MNHEY, CDR2 SVGEGT. This CDR3 is built from 14 residues. CDR3 coding DNA: TGTGCCAGCAGTTACTCTCAGCGGGGAGAGACCCAGTACTTC. Residues: CASSYSQRGETQYF.

The chain couples TRBV11-2 to TRBJ2-1; 12 nucleotides agree with TRBD2. The V segment lost 3 bases and the J segment 5 bases; nucleotides outside the gene matches: 5. The CDR3 length is 16 residues. Germline CDR1 SGHAT, CDR2 FQNNGV. The CDR3 DNA reads as TGTGCCAGCAGCTTTATGACTAGCGGGGGACACAATGAGCAGTTCTTC. Protein sequence: CASSFMTSGGHNEQFF. The complete variable domain, with remaining parts taken from reference TRBV11-2 and TRBJ2-1, reads EAGVAQSPRYKIIEKRQSVAFWCNPISGHATLYWYQQILGQGPKLLIQFQNNGVVDDSQLPKDRFSAERLKGVDSTLKIQPAKLEDSAVYLCASSFMTSGGHNEQFFGPGTRLTVL.

The chain links TRBV28 to TRBJ1-2; D uncertain. Germline loops: CDR1 MDHEN, CDR2 SYDVKM. Between the trimmed V and J ends, which lost 2 bases and 2 bases, there was a span of 9 bases. This CDR3 has 14 residues. The CDR3 nucleotides read TGTGCCAGCAGTTTACTGCGGCCAAACTATGGCTACACCTTC. Translated, it gives CASSLLRPNYGYTF.

This clone was observed a handful of times. This chain links TRBV5-1 with TRBJ2-7; the match to TRBD2 covers 9 bases. V dropped 3 bases and J dropped 3; count of bases not matched to a gene: 7. This CDR3 contains 15 residues. Germline V lookup: CDR1 SGHRS, CDR2 YFSETQ. The CDR3 sequence is CASSSRAGGLYEQYF. Here the CDR3 DNA reads TGCGCCAGCAGCTCCAGAGCGGGAGGACTCTACGAGCAGTACTTC.

This rearrangement joins TRBV19 to TRBJ2-7; 8 bases line up with TRBD1. The V gene's germline CDR1 is LNHDA and CDR2 SQIVND (reference sequence). This CDR3 comprises 13 residues. The V segment lost 4 bases and the J segment 4 bases; nucleotides outside the gene matches: 3. For the CDR3, the DNA is TGTGCCAGTAGTACCCAGGGGGCGTACGAGCAGTACTTC. Encoded protein: CASSTQGAYEQYF.